This TCR beta chain comes out of a study of T-cell memory formation after mild COVID-19 (dated by TCRdb to about 2021). About the full investigation: TCR sequence clusters from the two donors were largely donor specific. In a couple of donors, T-cell clones that expanded and contracted after mild COVID-19 were followed by sequencing TCRalpha and TCRbeta repertoires longitudinally. The cohort comprised two young, previously healthy adult volunteers, one female and one male. General findings and caveats noted by the study authors: Clones contracting from day 15 to 85 had balanced CD4/CD8 phenotypes, while a second wave expanding from day 15 to 37 was biased towards CD4+. Some responding clones were found in pre-infection memory, which suggests that pre-existing cross-reactive memory T cells took part in the SARS-CoV-2 response. Only a couple of mild cases were covered in the study, and larger cohorts including severe cases with pre-infection samples were considered necessary. SARS-CoV-2 specificity of the second-wave clones peaking on day 37 was not confirmed. Contracting CD4+ clones appeared mostly in the CM and EM memory subsets, whereas CD8+ clones were enriched in EMRA.

The instrument was an Illumina NovaSeq 6000. TCRalpha and TCRbeta cDNA libraries were constructed by 5'RACE with constant-segment primers, with sample barcodes and unique molecular identifiers being introduced. RNA was extracted from every sample with Trizol reagent. Libraries were amplified in two PCR steps, with a second sample barcode and Illumina TruSeq adapters added in the second step. The libraries were sequenced on an Illumina NovaSeq using 2 x 150 bp paired-end reads. The original pipeline was this. Reads were demultiplexed and collapsed into UMI-guided consensus sequences with migec v1.2.7. Using mixcr v2.1.11, the UMI consensuses were aligned to TRA and TRB V and J templates and assembled into clonotypes. A clonotype was counted as expanded or contracted only if both edgeR and NoisET called the change significant, with noise models trained on biological replicates. edgeR calls used a false discovery rate-adjusted p below 0.01 and a log2 fold-change threshold of 1. PCA with hierarchical clustering of max-normalized trajectories of the 1000 most abundant clonotypes was used as exploratory dynamics analysis. The CD4 or CD8 phenotype of responding clones was assigned using the separately sequenced CD4+ and CD8+ repertoires. The public sequencing data were trimmed at Q25 with fastp and processed into clonotypes with MiXCR by TCRdb, which kept only in-frame beta chains. Rows are unified per CDR3 protein, each entry keeping the most common DNA and genes. The V and J calls reflect TCRdb's pipeline rather than the authors' work. This sample lists about 540,000 distinct CDR3 sequences; roughly 20% were detected once. Jointly, the top ten make up roughly an eighth of the sample.

Remarks on this clonotype: Its antigen target is currently unknown. Per-base qualities were not stored, and no clone one base away is much larger.

Ficoll-Paque density gradient centrifugation was the method used to isolate PBMCs. The sequence derives from an adult woman who had mild COVID-19 (a few samples of this study predate the infection). The sample titles of this study are shuffled in the database, so cell type and time point are left out; the donor was told from shared clones. Sequencing was done on a sample of PBMCs or a T cell subset sorted from them (not recorded which).

The CDR3 protein is CASTPVAGGQETQYF. At the DNA level, the sequence is TGTGCCAGCACTCCGGTAGCGGGGGGCCAAGAGACCCAGTACTTC. The chain employs TRBV2 and TRBJ2-5, with 10 bases matching TRBD2. From a lookup of the germline V gene, CDR1 and CDR2 are SNHLY and FYNNEI. The CDR3 numbers 15 residues from cysteine through phenylalanine. Left in the record is the CDR3 DNA by itself, 45 bases read in frame from the first base. Unmatched junction bases come to 6, with V trimmed by 7 bases and J by 1 base.